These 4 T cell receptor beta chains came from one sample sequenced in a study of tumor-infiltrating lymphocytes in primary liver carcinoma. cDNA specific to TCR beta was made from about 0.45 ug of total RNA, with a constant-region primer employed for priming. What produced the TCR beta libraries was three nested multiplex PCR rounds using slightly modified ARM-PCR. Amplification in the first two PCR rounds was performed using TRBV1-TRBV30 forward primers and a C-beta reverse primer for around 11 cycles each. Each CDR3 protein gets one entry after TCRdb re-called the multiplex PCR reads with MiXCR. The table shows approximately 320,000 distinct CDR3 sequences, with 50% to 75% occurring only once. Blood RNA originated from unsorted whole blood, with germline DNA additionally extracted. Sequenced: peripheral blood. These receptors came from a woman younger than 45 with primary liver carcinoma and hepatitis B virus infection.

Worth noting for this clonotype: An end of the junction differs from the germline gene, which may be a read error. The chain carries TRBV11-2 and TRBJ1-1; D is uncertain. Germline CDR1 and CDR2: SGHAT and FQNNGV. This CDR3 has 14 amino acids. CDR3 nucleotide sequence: TGTACCAGCAGCCCCGGCTACTCGAACACTGAAGCTTTCTTT. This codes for CTSSPGYSNTEAFF.

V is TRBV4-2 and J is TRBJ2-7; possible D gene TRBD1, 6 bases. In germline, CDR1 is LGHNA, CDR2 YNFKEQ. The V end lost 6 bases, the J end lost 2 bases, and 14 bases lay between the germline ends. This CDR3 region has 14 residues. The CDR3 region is CASSRDKMTYEQYF. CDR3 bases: TGTGCCAGCAGTCGGGACAAGATGACCTACGAGCAGTACTTC.

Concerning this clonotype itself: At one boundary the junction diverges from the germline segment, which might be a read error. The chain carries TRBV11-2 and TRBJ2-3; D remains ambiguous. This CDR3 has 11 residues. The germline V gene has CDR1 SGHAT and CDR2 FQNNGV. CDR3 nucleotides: TGTGCTAGCAGCTTAACTTATACGCAGTATTTT. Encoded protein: CASSLTYTQYF. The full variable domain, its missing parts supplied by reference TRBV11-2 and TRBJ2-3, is EAGVAQSPRYKIIEKRQSVAFWCNPISGHATLYWYQQILGQGPKLLIQFQNNGVVDDSQLPKDRFSAERLKGVDSTLKIQPAKLEDSAVYLCASSLTYTQYFGPGTRLTVL.

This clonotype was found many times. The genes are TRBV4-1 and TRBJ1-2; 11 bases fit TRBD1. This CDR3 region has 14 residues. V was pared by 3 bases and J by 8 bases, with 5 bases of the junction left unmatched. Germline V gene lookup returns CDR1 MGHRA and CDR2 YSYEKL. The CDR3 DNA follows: TGCGCCAGCAGCCAGGGACAGGGGGTAAGGGGCTACACCTTC. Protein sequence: CASSQGQGVRGYTF.